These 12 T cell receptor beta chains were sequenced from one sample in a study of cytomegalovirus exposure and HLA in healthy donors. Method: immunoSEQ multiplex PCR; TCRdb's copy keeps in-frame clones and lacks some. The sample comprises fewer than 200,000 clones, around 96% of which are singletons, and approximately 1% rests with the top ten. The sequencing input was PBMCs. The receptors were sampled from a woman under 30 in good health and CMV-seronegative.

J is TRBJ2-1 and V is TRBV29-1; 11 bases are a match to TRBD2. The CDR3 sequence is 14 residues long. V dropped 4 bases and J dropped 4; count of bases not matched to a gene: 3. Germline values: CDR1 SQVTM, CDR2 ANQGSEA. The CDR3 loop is CSVVLAGGYNEQFF. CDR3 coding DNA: TGCAGCGTTGTGCTAGCGGGGGGTTACAATGAGCAGTTCTTC.

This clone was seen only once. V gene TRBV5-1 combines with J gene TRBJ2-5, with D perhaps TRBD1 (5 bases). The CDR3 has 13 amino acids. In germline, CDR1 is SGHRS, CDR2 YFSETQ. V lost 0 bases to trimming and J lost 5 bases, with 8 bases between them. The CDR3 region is CASSLGGTETQYF. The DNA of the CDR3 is TGCGCCAGCAGCTTGGGGGGCACCGAGACCCAGTACTTC.

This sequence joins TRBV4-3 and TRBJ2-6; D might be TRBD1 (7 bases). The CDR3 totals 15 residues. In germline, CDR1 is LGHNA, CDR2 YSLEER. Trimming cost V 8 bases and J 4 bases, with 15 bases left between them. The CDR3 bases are TGCGCCAGCGCAGGGGGGTCGGCCGGGGCCAACGTCCTGACTTTC. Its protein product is CASAGGSAGANVLTF.

The chain's CDR3 is CATSSGRTSGGEETQYF. The CDR3 region has the DNA TGTGCCACCAGCAGTGGACGGACTAGCGGGGGGGAAGAGACCCAGTACTTC. The V and J genes are TRBV15 and TRBJ2-5; 15 nucleotides align to TRBD2. Germline loops: CDR1 LNHNV, CDR2 YYDKDF (reference sequence). This CDR3 spans 17 amino acids. The trim removed 3 bases at V and 3 bases at J, leaving 5 bases unmatched.

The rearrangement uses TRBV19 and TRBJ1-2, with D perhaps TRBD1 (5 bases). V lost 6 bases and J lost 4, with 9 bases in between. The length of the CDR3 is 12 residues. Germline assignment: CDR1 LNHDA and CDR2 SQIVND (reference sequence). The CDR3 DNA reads TGTGCCAGTAGCCAGGGAGGCTATGGCTACACCTTC. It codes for CASSQGGYGYTF. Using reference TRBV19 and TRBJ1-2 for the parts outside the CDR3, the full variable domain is DGGITQSPKYLFRKEGQNVTLSCEQNLNHDAMYWYRQDPGQGLRLIYYSQIVNDFQKGDIAEGYSVSREKKESFPLTVTSAQKNPTAFYLCASSQGGYGYTFGSGTRLTVV.

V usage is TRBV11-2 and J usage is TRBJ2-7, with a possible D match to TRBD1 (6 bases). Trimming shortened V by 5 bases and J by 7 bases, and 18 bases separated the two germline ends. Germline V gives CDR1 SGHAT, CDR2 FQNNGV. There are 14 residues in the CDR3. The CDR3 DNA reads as TGTGCCAGCAGCATGGACAGCCGGATACAGGAGCAGTACTTC. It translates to CASSMDSRIQEQYF.

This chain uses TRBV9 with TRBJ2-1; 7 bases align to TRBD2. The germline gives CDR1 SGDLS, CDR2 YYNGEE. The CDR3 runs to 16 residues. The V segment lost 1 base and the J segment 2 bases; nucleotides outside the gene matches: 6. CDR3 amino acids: CASSVRAGSPYNEQFF. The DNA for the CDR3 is TGTGCCAGCAGCGTACGAGCGGGGAGTCCCTACAATGAGCAGTTCTTC. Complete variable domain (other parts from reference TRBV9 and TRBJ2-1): DSGVTQTPKHLITATGQRVTLRCSPRSGDLSVYWYQQSLDQGLQFLIQYYNGEERAKGNILERFSAQQFPDLHSELNLSSLELGDSALYFCASSVRAGSPYNEQFFGPGTRLTVL.

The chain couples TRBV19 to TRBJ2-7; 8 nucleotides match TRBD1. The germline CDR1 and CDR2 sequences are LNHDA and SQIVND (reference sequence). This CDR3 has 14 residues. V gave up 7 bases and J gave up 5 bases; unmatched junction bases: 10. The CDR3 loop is CASNSGQGPNEQYF. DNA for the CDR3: TGTGCCAGTAACTCTGGACAGGGCCCCAACGAGCAGTACTTC.

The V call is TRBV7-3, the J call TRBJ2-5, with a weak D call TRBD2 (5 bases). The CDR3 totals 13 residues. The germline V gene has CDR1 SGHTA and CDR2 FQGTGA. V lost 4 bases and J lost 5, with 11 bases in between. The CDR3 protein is CASSWAGAETQYF. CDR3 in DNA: TGTGCCAGCAGCTGGGCGGGTGCGGAGACCCAGTACTTC. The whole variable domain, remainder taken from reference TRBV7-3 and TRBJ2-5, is GAGVSQTPSNKVTEKGKYVELRCDPISGHTALYWYRQSLGQGPEFLIYFQGTGAADDSGLPNDRFFAVRPEGSVSTLKIQRTERGDSAVYLCASSWAGAETQYFGPGTRLLVL.

CDR3 in amino acids: CASSRGTSGWDEQFF. Written as DNA, the CDR3 is TGTGCCAGCAGTCGCGGGACTAGCGGTTGGGATGAGCAGTTCTTC. The J gene is TRBJ2-1, the V gene TRBV6-5; 11 nucleotides agree with TRBD2. V lost 5 bases, J lost 8 bases, and 8 bases stayed unmatched. The CDR3 has 15 residues. In germline, CDR1 is MNHEY, CDR2 SVGAGI.

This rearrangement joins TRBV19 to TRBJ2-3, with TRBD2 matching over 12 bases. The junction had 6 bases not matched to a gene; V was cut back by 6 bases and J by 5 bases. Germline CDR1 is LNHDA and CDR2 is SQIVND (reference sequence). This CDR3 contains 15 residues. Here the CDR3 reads CASSPTSGGRDTQYF. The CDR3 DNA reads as TGTGCCAGTAGCCCGACTAGCGGGGGAAGAGATACGCAGTATTTT.

The CDR3 coding sequence is TGTGCCAGCACTTATCCGGAAAAACTGTTTTTT. It codes for CASTYPEKLFF. The V call is TRBV9, the J call TRBJ1-4; D gene uncertain. The CDR3 totals 11 residues. V was trimmed by 6 bases and J by 8 bases, leaving 8 bases between them. Germline CDR1 reads SGDLS; CDR2 reads YYNGEE.